The clone carrying this TCR beta chain has a count of ten or more. The data stem from a study of HIV-infected patients and healthy controls. Reverse transcription used around 480 ng RNA and constant-region primers for alpha and beta. Alpha and beta chain libraries were made separately by chain-specific third strand synthesis with multiplexing indices. TCRdb passed the 5' RACE reads through MiXCR, listing each CDR3 protein once. This sample has under 20,000 distinct CDR3 sequences, with roughly 7.7% found just once. V was pared by 8 bases and J by 5 bases, with 6 bases of the junction left unmatched. The CDR3 sequence is 13 residues long. No cell fractionation was done, so the repertoire covers all unsorted peripheral blood T cells.

Source material: blood. The sequence came from an adult in good health. The chain is built from TRBV12-3 or TRBV12-4 and TRBJ2-1; 7 bases align to TRBD2. The DNA for the CDR3 is TGTGCCAGCGGGCCGCTAGCGGACAATGAGCAGTTCTTC. It yields the protein CASGPLADNEQFF.